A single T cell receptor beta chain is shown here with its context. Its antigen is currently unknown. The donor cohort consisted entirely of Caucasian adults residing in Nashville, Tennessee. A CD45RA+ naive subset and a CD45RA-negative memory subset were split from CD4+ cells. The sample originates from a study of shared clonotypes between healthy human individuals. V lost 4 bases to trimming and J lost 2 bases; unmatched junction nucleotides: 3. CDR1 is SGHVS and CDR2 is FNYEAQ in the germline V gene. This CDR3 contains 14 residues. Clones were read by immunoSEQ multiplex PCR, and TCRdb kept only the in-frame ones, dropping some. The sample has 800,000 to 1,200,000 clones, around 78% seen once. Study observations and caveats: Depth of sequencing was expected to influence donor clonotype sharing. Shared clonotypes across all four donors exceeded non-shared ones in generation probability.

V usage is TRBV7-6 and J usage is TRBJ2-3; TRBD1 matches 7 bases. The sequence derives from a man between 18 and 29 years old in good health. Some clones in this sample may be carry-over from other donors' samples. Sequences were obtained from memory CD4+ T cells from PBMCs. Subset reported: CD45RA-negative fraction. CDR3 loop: CASSWGQLTDTQYF. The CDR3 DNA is TGTGCCAGCAGCTGGGGACAGCTCACAGATACGCAGTATTTT.